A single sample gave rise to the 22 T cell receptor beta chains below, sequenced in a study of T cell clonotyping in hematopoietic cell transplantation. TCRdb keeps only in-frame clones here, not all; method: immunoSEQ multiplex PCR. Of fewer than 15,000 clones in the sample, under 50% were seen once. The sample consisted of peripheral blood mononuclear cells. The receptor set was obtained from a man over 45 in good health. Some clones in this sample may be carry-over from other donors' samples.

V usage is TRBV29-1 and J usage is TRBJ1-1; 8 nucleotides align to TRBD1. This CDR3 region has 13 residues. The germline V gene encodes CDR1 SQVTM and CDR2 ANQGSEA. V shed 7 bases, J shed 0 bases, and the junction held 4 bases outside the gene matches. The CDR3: CSAKGQVNTEAFF. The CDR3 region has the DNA TGCAGCGCCAAGGGACAGGTGAACACTGAAGCTTTCTTT.

The CDR3 protein is CASSPGTGFGGYTF. CDR3 in DNA: TGTGCCAGCAGTCCCGGGACAGGGTTTGGTGGCTACACCTTC. The rearrangement uses TRBV27 and TRBJ1-2, with 9 bases that match TRBD1. The CDR3 is made up of 14 amino acids. Looked up from germline, CDR1 is MNHEY and CDR2 is SMNVEV (reference sequence). Unmatched junction bases numbered 8, after V lost 5 bases and J lost 7 bases.

For the CDR3, the DNA is TGTGCCAGCAGCTTCGCAGGGCCGCGCTCTGGAAACACCATATATTTT. Translation: CASSFAGPRSGNTIYF. The genes are TRBV5-6 and TRBJ1-3, with D possibly matching TRBD1 (5 bases). The CDR3 extends over 16 amino acids. Looked up from germline, CDR1 is SGHDT and CDR2 is YYEEEE. The ends were cut back, 2 bases at V and 0 bases at J, with 12 bases in the middle. The full variable domain, with the rest looked up from reference TRBV5-6 and TRBJ1-3, is DAGVTQSPTHLIKTRGQQVTLRCSPKSGHDTVSWYQQALGQGPQFIFQYYEEEERQRGNFPDRFSGHQFPNYSSELNVNALLLGDSALYLCASSFAGPRSGNTIYFGEGSWLTVV.

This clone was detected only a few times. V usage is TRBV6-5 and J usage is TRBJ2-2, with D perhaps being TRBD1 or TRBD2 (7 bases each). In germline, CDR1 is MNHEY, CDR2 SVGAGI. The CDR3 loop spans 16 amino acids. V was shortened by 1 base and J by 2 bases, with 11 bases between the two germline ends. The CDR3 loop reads CASSYWEGANTGELFF. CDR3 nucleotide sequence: TGTGCCAGCAGTTACTGGGAGGGGGCTAACACCGGGGAGCTGTTTTTT.

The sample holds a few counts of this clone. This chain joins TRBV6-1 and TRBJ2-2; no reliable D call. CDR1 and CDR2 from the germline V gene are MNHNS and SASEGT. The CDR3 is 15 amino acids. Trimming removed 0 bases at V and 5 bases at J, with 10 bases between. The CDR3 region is CASSEAAMGTGELFF. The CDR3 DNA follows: TGTGCCAGCAGTGAAGCAGCGATGGGAACCGGGGAGCTGTTTTTT.

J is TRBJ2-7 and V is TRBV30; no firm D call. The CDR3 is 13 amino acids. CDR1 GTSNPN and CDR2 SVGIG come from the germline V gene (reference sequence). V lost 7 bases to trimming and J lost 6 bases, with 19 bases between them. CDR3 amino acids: CASYSARPVEQYF. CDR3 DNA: TGTGCCTCCTACTCGGCCCGTCCAGTCGAGCAGTACTTC. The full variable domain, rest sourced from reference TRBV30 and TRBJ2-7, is SQTIHQWPATLVQPVGSPLSLECTVEGTSNPNLYWYRQAAGRGLQLLFYSVGIGQISSEVPQNLSASRPQDRQFILSSKKLLLSDSGFYLCASYSARPVEQYFGPGTRLTVT.

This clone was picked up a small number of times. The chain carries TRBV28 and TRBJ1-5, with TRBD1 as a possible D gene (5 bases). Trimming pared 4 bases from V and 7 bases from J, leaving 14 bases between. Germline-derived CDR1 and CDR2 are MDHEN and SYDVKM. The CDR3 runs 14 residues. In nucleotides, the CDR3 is TGTGCCAGCAGTTCTCAGGGTATGTTGCAGCCCCAGCATTTT. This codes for CASSSQGMLQPQHF.

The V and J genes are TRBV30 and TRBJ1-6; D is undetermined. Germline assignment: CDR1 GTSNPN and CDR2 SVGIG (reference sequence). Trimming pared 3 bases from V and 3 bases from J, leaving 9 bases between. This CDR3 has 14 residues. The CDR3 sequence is CAWRGRFYNSPLHF. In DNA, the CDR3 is TGTGCCTGGAGAGGCCGGTTCTATAATTCACCCCTCCACTTT.

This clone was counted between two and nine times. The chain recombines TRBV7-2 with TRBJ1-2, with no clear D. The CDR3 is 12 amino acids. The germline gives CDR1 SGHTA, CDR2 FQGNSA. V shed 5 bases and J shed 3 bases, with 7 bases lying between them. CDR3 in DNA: TGTGCCAGCAGCGTGATGGACTATGGCTACACCTTC. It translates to CASSVMDYGYTF.

The CDR3 reads CSVDGDSPYEQYF. In DNA, the CDR3 is TGCAGCGTTGATGGGGACAGCCCCTACGAGCAGTACTTC. This chain links TRBV29-1 with TRBJ2-7, with 7 bases fitting TRBD1. V shed 3 bases and J 2 bases; nucleotides not matched to a gene: 4. The CDR3 consists of 13 residues. Germline values: CDR1 SQVTM, CDR2 ANQGSEA.

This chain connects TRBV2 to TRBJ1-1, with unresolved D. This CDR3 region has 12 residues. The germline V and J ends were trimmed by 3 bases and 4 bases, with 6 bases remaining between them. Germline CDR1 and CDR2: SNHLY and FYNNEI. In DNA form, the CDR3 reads TGTGCCAGCAGTGAGAGAGTCACTGAAGCTTTCTTT. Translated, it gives CASSERVTEAFF.

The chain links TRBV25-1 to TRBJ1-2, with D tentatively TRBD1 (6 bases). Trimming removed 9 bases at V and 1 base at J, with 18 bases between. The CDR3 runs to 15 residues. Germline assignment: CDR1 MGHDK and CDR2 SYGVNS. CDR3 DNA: TGTGCCAGTAGTAAAGGACAGAATAATAACTATGGCTACACCTTC. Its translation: CASSKGQNNNYGYTF.

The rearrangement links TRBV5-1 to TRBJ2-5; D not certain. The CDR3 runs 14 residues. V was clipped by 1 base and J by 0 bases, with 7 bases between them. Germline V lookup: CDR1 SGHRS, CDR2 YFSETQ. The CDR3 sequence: CASSLLQYQETQYF. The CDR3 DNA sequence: TGCGCCAGCAGCTTGCTACAGTACCAAGAGACCCAGTACTTC.

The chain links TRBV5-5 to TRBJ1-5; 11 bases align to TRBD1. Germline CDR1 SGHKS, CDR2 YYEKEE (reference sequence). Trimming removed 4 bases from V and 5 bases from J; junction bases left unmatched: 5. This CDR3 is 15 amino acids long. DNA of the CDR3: TGTGCCAGCAGCCGGACAGGGGGCTGGGATCAGCCCCAGCATTTT. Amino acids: CASSRTGGWDQPQHF.

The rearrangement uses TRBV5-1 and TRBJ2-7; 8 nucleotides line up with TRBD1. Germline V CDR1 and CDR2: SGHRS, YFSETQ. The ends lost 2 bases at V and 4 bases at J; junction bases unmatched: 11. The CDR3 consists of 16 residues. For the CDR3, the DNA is TGCGCCAGCAGCTTTGGGTCAGGGGGCTTTACGTACGAGCAGTACTTC. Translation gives CASSFGSGGFTYEQYF.

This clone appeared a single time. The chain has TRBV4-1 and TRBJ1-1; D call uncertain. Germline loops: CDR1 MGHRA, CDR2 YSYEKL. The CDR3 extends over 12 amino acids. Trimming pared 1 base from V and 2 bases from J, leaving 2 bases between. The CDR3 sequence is CASSQVNTEAFF. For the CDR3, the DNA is TGCGCCAGCAGCCAAGTAAACACTGAAGCTTTCTTT.

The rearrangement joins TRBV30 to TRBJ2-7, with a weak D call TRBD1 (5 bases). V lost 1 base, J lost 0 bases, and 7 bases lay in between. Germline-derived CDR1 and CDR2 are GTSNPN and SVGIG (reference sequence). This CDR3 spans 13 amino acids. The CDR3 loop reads CAWSEQASYEQYF. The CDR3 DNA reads TGTGCCTGGAGTGAACAGGCCTCCTACGAGCAGTACTTC.

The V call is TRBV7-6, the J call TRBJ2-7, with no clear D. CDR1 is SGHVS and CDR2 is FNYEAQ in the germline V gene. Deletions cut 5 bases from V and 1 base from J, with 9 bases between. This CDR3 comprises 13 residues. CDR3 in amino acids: CASSARPSYEQYF. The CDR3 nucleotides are TGTGCCAGCAGCGCCAGGCCGTCCTACGAGCAGTACTTC.

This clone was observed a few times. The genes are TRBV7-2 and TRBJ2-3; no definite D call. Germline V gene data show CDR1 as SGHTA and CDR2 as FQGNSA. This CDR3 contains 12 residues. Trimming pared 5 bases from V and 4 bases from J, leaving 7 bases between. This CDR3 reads CASSDISDTQYF. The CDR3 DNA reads TGTGCCAGCAGCGATATTTCAGATACGCAGTATTTT. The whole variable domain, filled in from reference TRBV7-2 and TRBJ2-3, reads GAGVSQSPSNKVTEKGKDVELRCDPISGHTALYWYRQSLGQGLEFLIYFQGNSAPDKSGLPSDRFSAERTGGSVSTLTIQRTQQEDSAVYLCASSDISDTQYFGPGTRLTVL.

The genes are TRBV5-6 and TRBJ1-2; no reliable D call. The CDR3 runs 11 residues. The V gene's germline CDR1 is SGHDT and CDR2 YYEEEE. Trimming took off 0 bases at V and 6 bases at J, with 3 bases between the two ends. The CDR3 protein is CASSLGNGYTF. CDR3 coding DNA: TGTGCCAGCAGCTTGGGGAATGGCTACACCTTC.

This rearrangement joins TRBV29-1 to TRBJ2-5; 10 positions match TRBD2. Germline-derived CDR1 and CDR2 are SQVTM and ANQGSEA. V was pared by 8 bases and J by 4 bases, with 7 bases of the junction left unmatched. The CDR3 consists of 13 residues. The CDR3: CSTRAGGGETQYF. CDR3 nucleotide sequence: TGCAGCACCCGAGCGGGAGGGGGAGAGACCCAGTACTTC.

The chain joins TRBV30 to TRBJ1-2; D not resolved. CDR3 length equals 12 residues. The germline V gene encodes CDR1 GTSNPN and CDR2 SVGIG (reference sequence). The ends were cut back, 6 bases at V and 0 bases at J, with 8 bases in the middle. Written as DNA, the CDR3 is TGTGCCTGCCAGATAACTAACTATGGCTACACCTTC. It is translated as CACQITNYGYTF.